This T cell receptor (beta chain) emerged from a study of blood T cell repertoires in COVID-19. The table came from immunoSEQ multiplex PCR; TCRdb's copy has only in-frame clones and leaves some out. Of 140,000 to 150,000 clones listed, roughly 87% were seen once; the top ten hold approximately 4%. CDR1 is MGHRA and CDR2 is YSYEKL in the germline V gene. The CDR3 spans 14 residues. Trimming pared 4 bases from V and 2 bases from J, leaving 11 bases between. Those enrolled, adults aged roughly 18 to 89 years, came from 25 or so US areas. The sequenced material came from PBMCs or T cells enriched from blood (not recorded which). This chain joins TRBV4-1 and TRBJ1-1; D is possibly TRBD1 (6 bases). This clonotype originated in a woman aged 40 to 49 who had been exposed to COVID-19. In nucleotides, the CDR3 is TGCGCCAGCAGCCGACAGGATCCTAACACTGAAGCTTTCTTT. Its translation: CASSRQDPNTEAFF.